The subject of this entry is one T cell receptor beta chain. TCRdb's copy holds only in-frame clones and misses some; the assay was immunoSEQ multiplex PCR. The sample shows tens of thousands of clones, over 75% of them seen only once. The data stem from a study of T cell responses to AZD1222 COVID-19 vaccine. Germline-derived CDR1 and CDR2 are LNHDA and SQIVND (reference sequence). The CDR3 is 13 residues long. Trimming removed 2 bases at V and 6 bases at J, with 10 bases between. The chain combines TRBV19 with TRBJ1-2; D gene unclear. The sequenced sample was peripheral blood, obtained 28 days after the second AZD1222 dose. The sequence derives from an adult who received the AZD1222 COVID-19 vaccine. The CDR3 DNA sequence: TGTGCCAGTAGTATAAGCCTGCGGAATGGCTACACCTTC. Its translation: CASSISLRNGYTF.